Below are 30 T cell receptor beta chains sequenced from a single sample in a study of blood T cell repertoires in COVID-19. This table comes from immunoSEQ multiplex PCR, and its TCRdb copy is limited to in-frame clones, with some not included. The sample holds around 300,000 clones; about 86% are singletons and the top ten take 2.5% to 3%. Sequenced input: peripheral blood. The receptor set was obtained from a man aged 25-45 years with active or convalescent COVID-19.

The chain combines TRBV24-1 with TRBJ2-5, with D uncertain. Trimming removed 4 bases from V and 2 bases from J, with 4 bases in between. This CDR3 spans 12 amino acids. Germline CDR1 reads KGHDR; CDR2 reads SFDVKD. The DNA for the CDR3 is TGTGCCACCAGTGACCGGCAAGAGACCCAGTACTTC. This gives the protein CATSDRQETQYF.

The CDR3 loop is CSAHRGGTGELFF. CDR3 bases: TGCAGCGCGCACAGGGGTGGGACCGGGGAGCTGTTTTTT. J is TRBJ2-2 and V is TRBV29-1; 7 positions match TRBD1. The germline V gene has CDR1 SQVTM and CDR2 ANQGSEA. This CDR3 comprises 13 residues. Trimming took 7 bases from V and 5 from J; bases not matched to a gene: 7.

The gene calls are TRBV28 and TRBJ1-2; the D is unclear. The CDR3 is made up of 13 amino acids. Looked up from germline, CDR1 is MDHEN and CDR2 is SYDVKM. Between the trimmed V and J ends, which lost 6 bases and 1 base, there was a span of 9 bases. The CDR3 nucleotides are TGTGCCAGCAGACCCGGGATTAACTATGGCTACACCTTC. Its translation: CASRPGINYGYTF.

As regards this clone: At one boundary the junction diverges from the germline segment, which might be a read error. The chain has TRBV6-1 and TRBJ1-4, with D unresolved. The germline V gene has CDR1 MNHNS and CDR2 SASEGT. The CDR3 has 13 amino acids. CDR3 bases: TGTGCCAGCGGTGAGAGCGGAAGCGAAAAACTGTTTTTT. As protein: CASGESGSEKLFF.

V usage is TRBV6-1 and J usage is TRBJ2-4, with a possible D match to TRBD2 (6 bases). CDR3 length equals 20 residues. The V gene lost 3 bases and the J gene lost 2 bases, with 26 bases spanning the gap. CDR1 is MNHNS and CDR2 is SASEGT in the germline V gene. DNA for the CDR3: TGTGCCAGCAGTGAGGGAAGGGCGGGGCCTCAGCCGCTTTCCAAAAACATTCAGTACTTC. This codes for CASSEGRAGPQPLSKNIQYF.

The rearrangement links TRBV15 to TRBJ1-6; D is unclear. The CDR3 runs 16 residues. The V gene's germline CDR1 is LNHNV and CDR2 YYDKDF (reference sequence). V was trimmed by 0 bases and J by 3 bases, leaving 9 bases between them. CDR3 in amino acids: CATSREVTSYNSPLHF. The CDR3 DNA follows: TGTGCCACCAGCAGAGAGGTCACGAGCTATAATTCACCCCTCCACTTT.

The V and J genes are TRBV7-2 and TRBJ2-1; TRBD1 might be the D (6 bases). This CDR3 region has 13 residues. Trimming took off 2 bases at V and 10 bases at J, with 12 bases between the two ends. CDR1 SGHTA and CDR2 FQGNSA come from the germline V gene. CDR3: CASSLRQAQEQFF. The DNA for the CDR3 is TGTGCCAGCAGCTTACGACAGGCCCAGGAGCAGTTCTTC.

The chain has TRBV19 and TRBJ2-1; weak D call: TRBD2 (7 bases). V was pared by 3 bases and J by 2 bases, with 14 bases between. Germline V CDR1 and CDR2: LNHDA, SQIVND (reference sequence). CDR3 length equals 16 residues. CDR3 residues: CASSIWGGLAYNEQFF. The CDR3, as DNA: TGTGCCAGTAGTATCTGGGGGGGGCTTGCCTACAATGAGCAGTTCTTC.

This clone is categorized as large. The genes are TRBV5-1 and TRBJ2-2, with 9 bases that match TRBD2. Germline CDR1 is SGHRS and CDR2 is YFSETQ. V shed 1 base and J 5 bases; nucleotides not matched to a gene: 3. The CDR3 has 15 residues. CDR3 residues: CASSLKTSGTGELFF. The CDR3 region has the DNA TGCGCCAGCAGCTTGAAGACTAGCGGTACCGGGGAGCTGTTTTTT.

The chain joins TRBV21-1 to TRBJ2-7; no DNA check was done on the table's D call, TRBD1. TRBV21-1 is annotated as a pseudogene. The CDR3 is made up of 18 amino acids. DNA for the CDR3: TGTGCCAGCAGCAAATTCGGCCGCCCAGGGCAGCCTTTCTACGAGCAGTACTTC. Translation gives CASSKFGRPGQPFYEQYF.

CDR3 sequence (DNA): TGTGCCAGCAGTTACGCAGGCATTCGGACAGCTGAAGCTTTCTTT. Encoded protein: CASSYAGIRTAEAFF. The rearrangement links TRBV6-5 to TRBJ1-1; a possible D gene is TRBD1 (6 bases). The V end was cut by 2 bases, the J end by 6 bases, with 16 bases between. The germline V gene has CDR1 MNHEY and CDR2 SVGAGI. The CDR3 runs to 15 residues.

The J gene is TRBJ2-2, the V gene TRBV6-5, with D maybe TRBD1 (5 bases). The CDR3 extends over 15 amino acids. In germline, CDR1 is MNHEY, CDR2 SVGAGI. The V end lost 8 bases, the J end lost 3 bases, and 16 bases lay between the germline ends. The CDR3 DNA reads TGTGCCAGCTCTCCTGGGGCCAGCTACACCGGGGAGCTGTTTTTT. Protein: CASSPGASYTGELFF.

The chain joins TRBV18 to TRBJ2-7, with 8 bases identical to TRBD2. The CDR3 loop spans 14 amino acids. Germline trimming cut 3 bases from V and 5 bases from J; bases unmatched to any gene: 6. Germline CDR1 and CDR2: KGHSH and LQKENI. CDR3 nucleotides: TGTGCCAGCTCACCGGGACTAGGGGGAGACGAGCAGTACTTC. Amino acids: CASSPGLGGDEQYF. The whole variable domain, remainder taken from reference TRBV18 and TRBJ2-7, is NAGVMQNPRHLVRRRGQEARLRCSPMKGHSHVYWYRQLPEEGLKFMVYLQKENIIDESGMPKERFSAEFPKEGPSILRIQQVVRGDSAAYFCASSPGLGGDEQYFGPGTRLTVT.

The rearrangement links TRBV30 to TRBJ1-4; 7 bases are a match to TRBD1. The CDR3 has 15 residues. The J segment lost 3 bases and the V segment lost 2 bases, leaving 6 bases of the junction unmatched. In germline, CDR1 is GTSNPN, CDR2 SVGIG (reference sequence). The CDR3 protein is CAWSLSGTANEKLFF. The CDR3 DNA follows: TGTGCCTGGAGTTTATCCGGGACAGCTAATGAAAAACTGTTTTTT.

This sequence joins TRBV27 and TRBJ2-7; tentatively, D is TRBD2 (5 bases). Germline assignment: CDR1 MNHEY and CDR2 SMNVEV (reference sequence). This CDR3 contains 15 residues. The ends were cut back, 6 bases at V and 7 bases at J, with 22 bases in the middle. CDR3 sequence reads: CASSSPSLGLGEQYF. The CDR3 nucleotides are TGTGCCAGCAGCTCCCCTAGCCTAGGGCTGGGGGAGCAGTACTTC.

The chain uses TRBV5-6 and TRBJ2-2, with D perhaps matching TRBD2 (6 bases). The germline V and J ends were trimmed by 6 bases and 2 bases, with 14 bases remaining between them. The CDR3 length is 15 residues. Per the germline V gene, CDR1 is SGHDT and CDR2 is YYEEEE. As DNA, the CDR3 is TGTGCCAGCATACTCTTCGGGACTAACACCGGGGAGCTGTTTTTT. Its protein product is CASILFGTNTGELFF.

The rearrangement joins TRBV19 to TRBJ1-1; the D gene is possibly TRBD1 (6 bases). The CDR3 loop spans 12 amino acids. Germline-derived CDR1 and CDR2 are LNHDA and SQIVND (reference sequence). Trimming removed 8 bases from V and 5 bases from J, with 12 bases in between. The CDR3 nucleotides are TGTGCCAGTCTCAGGGGATTAACTGAAGCTTTCTTT. Translating it yields CASLRGLTEAFF.

This clone was recorded a few times. The chain uses TRBV4-1 and TRBJ1-5; a weak D match, TRBD1 (5 bases). V was pared by 0 bases and J by 6 bases, with 12 bases between. CDR3 length: 15 amino acids. CDR1 MGHRA and CDR2 YSYEKL come from the germline V gene. The CDR3 sequence is CASSQDSPGGQPQHF. The DNA of the CDR3 is TGCGCCAGCAGCCAAGATTCCCCCGGGGGTCAGCCCCAGCATTTT.

CDR3 region: CASSPPLSPLHF. CDR3 nucleotide sequence: TGTGCCAGTAGTCCCCCCCTCTCACCCCTCCACTTT. The chain recombines TRBV19 with TRBJ1-6; the D is unclear. CDR1 is LNHDA, CDR2 SQIVND, per germline (reference sequence). The CDR3 runs to 12 residues. V dropped 5 bases and J dropped 10 bases, with 9 bases sitting between them.

The chain uses TRBV5-4 and TRBJ1-2; 10 nucleotides match TRBD1. The CDR3 covers 14 residues. Trimming cost V 4 bases and J 8 bases; bases outside gene matches: 8. Germline V gene lookup returns CDR1 SGHNT and CDR2 YYREEE (reference sequence). The CDR3 region has the DNA TGTGCCAGCAGCCCCAGACAGGGGGCAGGCGGCTACACCTTC. As protein: CASSPRQGAGGYTF. Full variable domain (rest looked up from reference TRBV5-4 and TRBJ1-2): ETGVTQSPTHLIKTRGQQVTLRCSSQSGHNTVSWYQQALGQGPQFIFQYYREEENGRGNFPPRFSGLQFPNYSSELNVNALELDDSALYLCASSPRQGAGGYTFGSGTRLTVV.

The rearrangement uses TRBV19 and TRBJ1-2; D might be TRBD1 (5 bases). The CDR3 runs 13 residues. Germline CDR1 reads LNHDA; CDR2 reads SQIVND (reference sequence). V lost 3 bases and J lost 6, with 11 bases in between. The CDR3 reads CASSIEGLDGYTF. The CDR3 nucleotides are TGTGCCAGTAGTATTGAGGGACTGGATGGCTACACCTTC.

This sequence joins TRBV9 and TRBJ2-1, with TRBD2 matching over 11 bases. The V and J ends lost 0 bases and 2 bases, in that order; junction bases with no gene match: 4. In germline, CDR1 is SGDLS, CDR2 YYNGEE. The CDR3 sequence is 17 residues long. The CDR3 DNA reads TGTGCCAGCAGCGTAGAAGGGACTAGCGGAACCTACAATGAGCAGTTCTTC. It codes for CASSVEGTSGTYNEQFF.

V gene TRBV5-1 combines with J gene TRBJ1-6; possible D gene TRBD1, 5 bases. V lost 4 bases and J lost 11, with 19 bases in between. The germline gives CDR1 SGHRS, CDR2 YFSETQ. The CDR3 is made up of 15 amino acids. CDR3 residues: CASSIQDGAGAPLHF. For the CDR3, the DNA is TGCGCCAGCAGCATTCAAGACGGGGCGGGGGCACCCCTCCACTTT. Complete variable domain (other parts from reference TRBV5-1 and TRBJ1-6): KAGVTQTPRYLIKTRGQQVTLSCSPISGHRSVSWYQQTPGQGLQFLFEYFSETQRNKGNFPGRFSGRQFSNSRSEMNVSTLELGDSALYLCASSIQDGAGAPLHFGNGTRLTVT.

The chain recombines TRBV10-3 with TRBJ2-1, with TRBD2 matching over 7 bases. The V and J ends lost 11 bases and 3 bases, in that order; junction bases with no gene match: 4. The CDR3 loop spans 12 amino acids. CDR1 and CDR2 from the germline V gene are ENHRY and SYGVKD. The CDR3 sequence: CAPAGFYNEQFF. In nucleotides, the CDR3 is TGTGCCCCAGCGGGATTCTACAATGAGCAGTTCTTC.

The chain links TRBV7-9 to TRBJ2-2; 11 positions agree with TRBD1. In germline, CDR1 is SEHNR, CDR2 FQNEAQ (reference sequence). With 11 bases clipped from V and 5 bases from J, the junction kept 7 bases outside the gene matches. The CDR3 totals 14 residues. The DNA for the CDR3 is TGTGCCGACCGGGACAGGGGGATGACCGGGGAGCTGTTTTTT. Amino acid sequence: CADRDRGMTGELFF.

J is TRBJ2-2 and V is TRBV4-1, with 8 bases that match TRBD1. Looked up from germline, CDR1 is MGHRA and CDR2 is YSYEKL. The CDR3 has 16 residues. The J segment lost 6 bases and the V segment lost 0 bases, leaving 6 bases of the junction unmatched. CDR3 DNA sequence: TGCGCCAGCAGCCAAGAGGGGGCAGGGGGCCCCGGGGAGCTGTTTTTT. Its protein is CASSQEGAGGPGELFF.

The rearrangement uses TRBV10-1 and TRBJ2-3; tentatively, D is TRBD1 (6 bases). Looked up from germline, CDR1 is WNHNN and CDR2 is SYGVQD (reference sequence). The germline V and J ends were trimmed by 3 bases and 2 bases, with 9 bases remaining between them. The CDR3 is 14 amino acids. The CDR3 nucleotides are TGCGCCAGCAGTGATATGGGGGCCACAGATACGCAGTATTTT. Protein product: CASSDMGATDTQYF.

The chain combines TRBV2 with TRBJ1-3; the D gene is possibly TRBD1 (5 bases). The CDR3 runs to 13 residues. Between the trimmed V and J ends, which lost 6 bases and 2 bases, there was a span of 8 bases. Germline V gene data show CDR1 as SNHLY and CDR2 as FYNNEI. CDR3 amino acids: CASRRRAGNTIYF. Written as DNA, the CDR3 is TGTGCCAGCAGGCGCAGGGCTGGAAACACCATATATTTT.

The rearrangement uses TRBV7-2 and TRBJ1-2, with TRBD1 matching over 9 bases. Germline V gene sequence: CDR1 SGHTA, CDR2 FQGNSA. The trim removed 6 bases at V and 4 bases at J, leaving 3 bases unmatched. The CDR3 covers 13 residues. CDR3 bases: TGTGCCAGCAGGACAGGGGGGAGCTATGGCTACACCTTC. This translates into CASRTGGSYGYTF.

The DNA for the CDR3 is TGTGCCAGCAGCCCCCGACAGATCTCTGGGGCCAACGTCCTGACTTTC. This sequence encodes CASSPRQISGANVLTF. The J gene is TRBJ2-6, the V gene TRBV5-8; tentative D call: TRBD1 (5 bases). The length of the CDR3 is 16 residues. Germline V gene sequence: CDR1 SGHTS, CDR2 YDEGEE. Trimming stripped 4 bases from V and 0 bases from J, with 11 bases between. The variable domain in full, with the rest retrieved from reference TRBV5-8 and TRBJ2-6, is EAGVTQSPTHLIKTRGQQATLRCSPISGHTSVYWYQQALGLGLQFLLWYDEGEERNRGNFPPRFSGRQFPNYSSELNVNALELEDSALYLCASSPRQISGANVLTFGAGSRLTVL.